This T cell receptor beta chain originates from a study of response to subunit inactivated influenza vaccine. The study's findings and limits: Researchers suggested that each seasonal influenza vaccination recruits few new T cells.

This clonotype came up a few times. Its antigen is not identified. This CDR3 is built from 14 residues. V was trimmed by 5 bases and J by 4 bases, leaving 16 bases between them. Germline assignment: CDR1 DFQATT and CDR2 SNEGSKA (reference sequence). TCRdb reanalysed the RT-PCR reads using MiXCR and keeps one entry per CDR3 protein. Among 250,000 to 350,000 distinct CDR3 sequences listed, about 20% were seen once. Sequenced material: PBMCs from blood, taken 21 months after vaccination. The sequence came from a man aged 50-75 years who received an inactivated influenza vaccine. The gene calls are TRBV20-1 and TRBJ2-3; D call uncertain. The CDR3: CSASGSTPPDTQYF. The DNA of the CDR3 is TGCAGTGCTTCCGGATCAACCCCCCCAGATACGCAGTATTTT.